Presented here are 27 T cell receptor beta chains from one specimen sequenced in a study of T cells in tuberculosis. Clones were read by immunoSEQ multiplex PCR, and TCRdb kept only the in-frame ones, dropping some. The table shows about 34,000 clones, with under 98% occurring only once. The sample comprised PBMCs. Every receptor here comes from a donor between 10 and 35 years old with latent tuberculosis or without tuberculosis infection.

This chain uses TRBV4-1 with TRBJ2-7, with a tentative D call TRBD1 (6 bases). The CDR3 has 15 residues. The germline V gene encodes CDR1 MGHRA and CDR2 YSYEKL. Trimming left V 0 bases short and J 4 bases short, with 13 bases between. The CDR3 spells CASSQEGTQGYEQYF. In nucleotides, the CDR3 is TGCGCCAGCAGCCAAGAAGGAACCCAGGGGTACGAGCAGTACTTC.

CDR3 in DNA: TGTGCCAGCAGTAAGGATGACGGGACAGGCTCTGAAGCTTTCTTT. Residues: CASSKDDGTGSEAFF. The chain employs TRBV2 and TRBJ1-1, with TRBD1 matching 8 bases. Germline CDR1 is SNHLY and CDR2 is FYNNEI. V was clipped by 5 bases and J by 6 bases; unmatched bases: 11. The CDR3 runs to 15 residues.

This chain links TRBV5-6 with TRBJ1-2; D is perhaps TRBD1 (6 bases). Germline CDR1 and CDR2: SGHDT and YYEEEE. V was clipped by 0 bases and J by 6 bases, with 12 bases between them. CDR3 length: 14 residues. CDR3 region: CASSLGAGDHGYTF. The CDR3 DNA reads as TGTGCCAGCAGCTTGGGGGCAGGGGATCATGGCTACACCTTC.

The J gene is TRBJ1-2, the V gene TRBV19, with D perhaps matching TRBD1 (5 bases). Trimming shortened V by 5 bases and J by 8 bases, and 27 bases separated the two germline ends. The length of the CDR3 is 17 residues. Germline-derived CDR1 and CDR2 are LNHDA and SQIVND (reference sequence). The CDR3 DNA reads TGTGCCAGTAGTCCCCCGCAGGGTACCCTCACTATGCGAGGCTACACCTTC. Its protein product is CASSPPQGTLTMRGYTF.

The rearrangement uses TRBV2 and TRBJ2-3; D possibly corresponds to TRBD1 (6 bases). The length of the CDR3 is 15 residues. Per the germline V gene, CDR1 is SNHLY and CDR2 is FYNNEI. The germline V and J ends were trimmed by 4 bases and 4 bases, with 15 bases remaining between them. CDR3 bases: TGTGCCAGCAGTGGTCAGGGGAAAAAGGCAGATACGCAGTATTTT. It is translated as CASSGQGKKADTQYF.

The chain is built from TRBV12-5 and TRBJ1-1; D uncertain. From germline, CDR1 is LGHNT and CDR2 FRNRAP. V was pared by 4 bases and J by 2 bases, with 11 bases between. The CDR3 totals 14 residues. CDR3 protein: CASGSATVNTEAFF. CDR3 sequence (DNA): TGTGCTAGTGGTTCTGCAACAGTTAACACTGAAGCTTTCTTT.

In the case of this clone: One end of the junction fails to match germline, which may point to a read error. This rearrangement joins TRBV29-1 to TRBJ2-5, with a possible D match to TRBD2 (5 bases). This CDR3 region has 17 residues. Per germline, CDR1 SQVTM and CDR2 ANQGSEA. CDR3 region: CSAEGWSGWNNQETQYF. The CDR3 region has the DNA TGCAGCGCTGAAGGTTGGTCGGGGTGGAACAACCAAGAGACCCAGTACTTC.

The chain couples TRBV7-9 to TRBJ1-1, with 8 bases aligning to TRBD1. The CDR3 contains 13 residues. Germline trimming cut 4 bases from V and 4 bases from J; bases unmatched to any gene: 2. The germline V gene encodes CDR1 SEHNR and CDR2 FQNEAQ (reference sequence). CDR3: CASSYGQGTEAFF. The CDR3 DNA reads as TGTGCCAGCAGCTACGGACAGGGCACTGAAGCTTTCTTT.

This rearrangement joins TRBV7-2 to TRBJ1-1; D uncertain. The ends were cut back, 5 bases at V and 3 bases at J, with 19 bases in the middle. CDR3 length: 16 amino acids. CDR1 and CDR2 from the germline V gene are SGHTA and FQGNSA. The CDR3 sequence: CASSAPRGRPDTEAFF. In DNA, the CDR3 is TGTGCCAGCAGCGCACCAAGAGGGAGGCCAGACACTGAAGCTTTCTTT.

This clone was seen a single time. The V gene is TRBV11-3, the J gene TRBJ2-1, with D maybe TRBD1 (5 bases). This CDR3 contains 15 residues. CDR1 SGHNT and CDR2 YENEEA come from the germline V gene. V shed 5 bases and J shed 0 bases, with 11 bases lying between them. The CDR3 sequence is CASSQGVSSYNEQFF. The CDR3 DNA is TGTGCCAGCAGCCAAGGGGTATCCTCCTACAATGAGCAGTTCTTC.

This clone was seen a single time. The chain combines TRBV7-9 with TRBJ2-1, with 9 nucleotides matching TRBD2. The V gene's germline CDR1 is SEHNR and CDR2 FQNEAQ (reference sequence). The V gene end was trimmed by 2 bases and the J gene end by 10 bases; junction bases not matched to a gene: 9. The CDR3 extends over 15 amino acids. The CDR3 DNA follows: TGTGCCAGCAGCTTAACTAGCGGGCCCCTCAGGGAGCAGTTCTTC. It encodes CASSLTSGPLREQFF.

Relative to its sample, this clone is medium-sized. The chain joins TRBV28 to TRBJ2-7, with D tentatively TRBD1 (5 bases). Germline V gene sequence: CDR1 MDHEN, CDR2 SYDVKM. The CDR3 sequence is 15 residues long. V was clipped by 3 bases and J by 0 bases, with 12 bases between them. The CDR3 protein is CASSFPGPSSYEQYF. The CDR3 DNA is TGTGCCAGCAGTTTCCCAGGGCCGAGCTCCTACGAGCAGTACTTC.

DNA of the CDR3: TGTGCCAGCAGCTCATCAGCGGGGGGCGGCACAGATACGCAGTATTTT. Translated, it gives CASSSSAGGGTDTQYF. The rearrangement joins TRBV7-2 to TRBJ2-3; TRBD2 aligns across 9 bases. With 4 bases clipped from V and 1 base from J, the junction kept 6 bases outside the gene matches. Looked up from germline, CDR1 is SGHTA and CDR2 is FQGNSA. The CDR3 covers 16 residues. Complete variable domain (other parts from reference TRBV7-2 and TRBJ2-3): GAGVSQSPSNKVTEKGKDVELRCDPISGHTALYWYRQSLGQGLEFLIYFQGNSAPDKSGLPSDRFSAERTGGSVSTLTIQRTQQEDSAVYLCASSSSAGGGTDTQYFGPGTRLTVL.

DNA of the CDR3: TGTGCCAGCATTGGGGACAGGACGAGCTCCTACGAGCAGTACTTC. Its translation is CASIGDRTSSYEQYF. The J gene is TRBJ2-7, the V gene TRBV6-1; 8 bases are shared with TRBD1. Germline V gene lookup returns CDR1 MNHNS and CDR2 SASEGT. Trimming removed 7 bases from V and 0 bases from J; junction bases left unmatched: 8. The CDR3 has 15 amino acids.

The chain has TRBV19 and TRBJ2-3, with TRBD2 matching over 10 bases. Germline-derived CDR1 and CDR2 are LNHDA and SQIVND (reference sequence). Trimming removed 4 bases from V and 4 bases from J; junction bases left unmatched: 11. CDR3 length: 17 amino acids. The CDR3 DNA follows: TGTGCCAGTAGTACCCTCGGGCGGGGACTAGCGTCAGATACGCAGTATTTT. As protein: CASSTLGRGLASDTQYF.

This chain links TRBV7-3 with TRBJ2-3; D is unclear. The ends were cut back, 5 bases at V and 3 bases at J, with 9 bases in the middle. The CDR3 runs 13 residues. Germline CDR1 reads SGHTA; CDR2 reads FQGTGA. As DNA, the CDR3 is TGTGCCAGCAGCCCGACTGGGACAGATACGCAGTATTTT. As protein: CASSPTGTDTQYF. Full variable domain (missing parts from reference TRBV7-3 and TRBJ2-3): GAGVSQTPSNKVTEKGKYVELRCDPISGHTALYWYRQSLGQGPEFLIYFQGTGAADDSGLPNDRFFAVRPEGSVSTLKIQRTERGDSAVYLCASSPTGTDTQYFGPGTRLTVL.

This chain links TRBV15 with TRBJ2-5, with D perhaps TRBD1 (6 bases). V lost 0 bases to trimming and J lost 4 bases, with 15 bases between them. The germline V gene encodes CDR1 LNHNV and CDR2 YYDKDF (reference sequence). The CDR3 extends over 16 amino acids. CDR3 sequence (DNA): TGTGCCACCAGCAGAGAAAACAGGGCGTACGGAGAGACCCAGTACTTC. This encodes CATSRENRAYGETQYF.

The chain employs TRBV5-4 and TRBJ1-2; TRBD1 aligns across 9 bases. This CDR3 comprises 15 residues. CDR1 SGHNT and CDR2 YYREEE come from the germline V gene (reference sequence). The junction had 14 bases not matched to a gene; V was cut back by 8 bases and J by 6 bases. CDR3 residues: CASSRTTGGRNGYTF. CDR3 bases: TGTGCCAGTAGCCGGACTACAGGGGGCAGGAATGGCTACACCTTC.

The V gene is TRBV4-1, the J gene TRBJ2-3; D possibly corresponds to TRBD1 (5 bases). The V gene lost 1 base and the J gene lost 6 bases, with 8 bases spanning the gap. Germline V CDR1 and CDR2: MGHRA, YSYEKL. This CDR3 contains 13 residues. CDR3 region: CASSQGKGDTQYF. CDR3 nucleotide sequence: TGCGCCAGCAGCCAAGGGAAGGGGGATACGCAGTATTTT.

This clone showed up just once. This chain joins TRBV28 and TRBJ2-3; a weak D match, TRBD1 (6 bases). The CDR3 is 15 residues long. V lost 5 bases and J lost 4, with 16 bases in between. Germline assignment: CDR1 MDHEN and CDR2 SYDVKM. As DNA, the CDR3 is TGTGCCAGCAGTGAGTACAGGGACCCCCCAGATACGCAGTATTTT. Translating gives CASSEYRDPPDTQYF.

The J gene is TRBJ2-3, the V gene TRBV6-5; 7 nucleotides match TRBD1. With 6 bases clipped from V and 4 bases from J, the junction kept 4 bases outside the gene matches. There are 13 residues in the CDR3. Per germline, CDR1 MNHEY and CDR2 SVGAGI. CDR3 sequence (DNA): TGTGCCAGCAGACGGGACAGCCCAGATACGCAGTATTTT. Translating gives CASRRDSPDTQYF.

The chain is built from TRBV9 and TRBJ1-2; D is perhaps TRBD1 (5 bases). The CDR3 runs to 11 residues. Germline CDR1 and CDR2: SGDLS and YYNGEE. Trimming took 4 bases from V and 8 from J, leaving 9 bases between them. The CDR3 DNA is TGTGCCAGCAGCACTCCAGGGGGCTACACCTTC. This gives the protein CASSTPGGYTF. The entire variable domain, with the rest obtained from reference TRBV9 and TRBJ1-2, is as follows: DSGVTQTPKHLITATGQRVTLRCSPRSGDLSVYWYQQSLDQGLQFLIQYYNGEERAKGNILERFSAQQFPDLHSELNLSSLELGDSALYFCASSTPGGYTFGSGTRLTVV.

The genes are TRBV5-1 and TRBJ1-5, with D perhaps matching TRBD1 (6 bases). V lost 7 bases to trimming and J lost 6 bases, with 17 bases between them. CDR1 is SGHRS, CDR2 YFSETQ, per germline. This CDR3 region has 14 residues. The CDR3 nucleotides read TGCGCCAGCGCCCCCCGGGGGGGCTCTCAGCCCCAGCATTTT. It translates to CASAPRGGSQPQHF.

The rearrangement links TRBV25-1 to TRBJ1-2, with D perhaps matching TRBD1 (6 bases). Looked up from germline, CDR1 is MGHDK and CDR2 is SYGVNS. The CDR3 runs 14 residues. Trimming shortened V by 2 bases and J by 7 bases, and 14 bases separated the two germline ends. The DNA for the CDR3 is TGTGCCAGCAGTGAAGCAGGACAGACAACTGGCTACACCTTC. Translating it yields CASSEAGQTTGYTF.

This clone has only one observation. The chain uses TRBV15 and TRBJ1-2; perhaps TRBD1 as D (5 bases). This CDR3 contains 13 residues. Germline lookup yields CDR1 LNHNV and CDR2 YYDKDF (reference sequence). V lost 8 bases, J lost 6 bases, and 16 bases lay in between. The CDR3 is CATGTGPIDGYTF. In DNA, the CDR3 is TGTGCCACCGGAACAGGACCTATTGATGGCTACACCTTC.

This chain connects TRBV9 to TRBJ2-1, with 10 nucleotides matching TRBD2. This CDR3 comprises 14 residues. V lost 4 bases, J lost 5 bases, and 3 bases stayed unmatched. From germline, CDR1 is SGDLS and CDR2 YYNGEE. The chain's CDR3 is CASSLGLADNEQFF. The DNA of the CDR3 is TGTGCCAGCAGCCTCGGACTAGCGGACAATGAGCAGTTCTTC. Together with reference TRBV9 and TRBJ2-1, the CDR3 gives the full variable domain: DSGVTQTPKHLITATGQRVTLRCSPRSGDLSVYWYQQSLDQGLQFLIQYYNGEERAKGNILERFSAQQFPDLHSELNLSSLELGDSALYFCASSLGLADNEQFFGPGTRLTVL.

The V gene is TRBV7-9, the J gene TRBJ2-7; 7 nucleotides line up with TRBD1. CDR3 size: 15 residues. Trimming took 3 bases from V and 1 from J; bases not matched to a gene: 6. Per germline, CDR1 SEHNR and CDR2 FQNEAQ (reference sequence). CDR3 in DNA: TGTGCCAGCAGCTTGGTGACAGGGTGGTCCTACGAGCAGTACTTC. Translation gives CASSLVTGWSYEQYF. The whole variable domain, remainder taken from reference TRBV7-9 and TRBJ2-7, is DTGVSQNPRHKITKRGQNVTFRCDPISEHNRLYWYRQTLGQGPEFLTYFQNEAQLEKSRLLSDRFSAERPKGSFSTLEIQRTEQGDSAMYLCASSLVTGWSYEQYFGPGTRLTVT.